This T cell receptor beta chain was sequenced during a study of shared clonotypes between healthy human individuals. The study enrolled healthy HIV-negative adults without recent acute infections or vaccinations as donors. Every contributor of samples was a Caucasian grown-up residing in Nashville, Tennessee. Loaded into unsorted PBMC replicate PCRs was about 310 ng DNA, 25,000 to 30,000 T cell genomes. Sequencing of unsorted PBMC DNA was carried out using ten immunoSEQ deep assay plates. TCRdb's table, derived via immunoSEQ multiplex PCR, lists solely in-frame clones and lacks some. The repertoire consists of hundreds of thousands of clones, with roughly three quarters occurring once and the leading ten covering about 13%. CDR1 SGHTA and CDR2 FQGTGA come from the germline V gene. The CDR3 totals 15 residues. Trimming shortened V by 5 bases and J by 4 bases, and 15 bases separated the two germline ends.

This clone was found a few times. The chain couples TRBV7-3 to TRBJ2-1, with D uncertain. The sample comprised PBMCs. The TCR was taken from a woman aged 40 to 55 in good health. Some clones in this sample may be carry-over from other donors' samples. The CDR3: CASSPSRLGYNEQFF. The CDR3 region has the DNA TGTGCCAGCAGCCCCTCTCGTTTAGGTTACAATGAGCAGTTCTTC.